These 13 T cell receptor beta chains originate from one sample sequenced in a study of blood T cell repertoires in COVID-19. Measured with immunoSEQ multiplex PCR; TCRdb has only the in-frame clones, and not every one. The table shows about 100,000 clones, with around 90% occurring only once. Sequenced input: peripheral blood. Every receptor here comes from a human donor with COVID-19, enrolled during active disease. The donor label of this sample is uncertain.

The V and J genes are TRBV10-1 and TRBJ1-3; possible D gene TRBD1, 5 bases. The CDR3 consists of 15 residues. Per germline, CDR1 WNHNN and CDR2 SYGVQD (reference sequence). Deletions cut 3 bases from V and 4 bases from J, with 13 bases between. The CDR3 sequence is CASSDGQGFGNTIYF. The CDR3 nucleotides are TGCGCCAGCAGTGACGGTCAGGGATTCGGAAACACCATATATTTT.

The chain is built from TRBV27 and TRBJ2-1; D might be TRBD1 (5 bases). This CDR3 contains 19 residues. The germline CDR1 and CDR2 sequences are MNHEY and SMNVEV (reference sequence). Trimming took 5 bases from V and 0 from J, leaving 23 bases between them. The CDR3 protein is CASSRAINSRASSYNEQFF. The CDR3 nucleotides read TGTGCCAGCAGTCGGGCTATAAACTCCAGGGCTAGCTCCTACAATGAGCAGTTCTTC.

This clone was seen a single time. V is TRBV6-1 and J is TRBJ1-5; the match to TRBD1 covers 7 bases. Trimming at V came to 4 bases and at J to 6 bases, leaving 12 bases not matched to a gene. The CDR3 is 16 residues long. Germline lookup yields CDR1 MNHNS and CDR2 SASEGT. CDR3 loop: CASSAWTGGMGQPQHF. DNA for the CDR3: TGTGCCAGCAGTGCCTGGACAGGCGGGATGGGTCAGCCCCAGCATTTT.

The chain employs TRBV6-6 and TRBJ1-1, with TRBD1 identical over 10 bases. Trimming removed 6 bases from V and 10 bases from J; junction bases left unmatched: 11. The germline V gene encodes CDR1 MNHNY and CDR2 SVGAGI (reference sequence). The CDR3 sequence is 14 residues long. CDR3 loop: CASRDGQGGRRAFF. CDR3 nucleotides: TGTGCCAGCAGAGACGGACAGGGGGGCCGGCGAGCTTTCTTT.

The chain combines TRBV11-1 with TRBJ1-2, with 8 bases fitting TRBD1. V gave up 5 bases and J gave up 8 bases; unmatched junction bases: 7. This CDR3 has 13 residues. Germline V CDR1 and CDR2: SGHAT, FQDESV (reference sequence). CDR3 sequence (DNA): TGTGCCAGCAGCCCCGGACAGGGTTGGGGCTACACCTTC. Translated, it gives CASSPGQGWGYTF.

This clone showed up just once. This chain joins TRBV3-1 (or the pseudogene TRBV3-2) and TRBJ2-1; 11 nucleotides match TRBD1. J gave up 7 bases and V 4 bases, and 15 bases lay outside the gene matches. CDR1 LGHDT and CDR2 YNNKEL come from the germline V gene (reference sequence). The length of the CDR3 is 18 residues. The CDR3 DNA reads TGTGCCAGCAGCCTTCCCTTCGCCGGGACAGGGGGAATGAATGAGCAGTTCTTC. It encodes CASSLPFAGTGGMNEQFF.

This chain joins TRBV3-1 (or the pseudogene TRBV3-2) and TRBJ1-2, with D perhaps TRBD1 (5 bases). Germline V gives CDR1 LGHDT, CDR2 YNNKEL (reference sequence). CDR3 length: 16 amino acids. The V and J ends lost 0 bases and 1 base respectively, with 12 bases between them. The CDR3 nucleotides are TGTGCCAGCAGCCAAGATGCGCAGGGAAATAACTATGGCTACACCTTC. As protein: CASSQDAQGNNYGYTF.

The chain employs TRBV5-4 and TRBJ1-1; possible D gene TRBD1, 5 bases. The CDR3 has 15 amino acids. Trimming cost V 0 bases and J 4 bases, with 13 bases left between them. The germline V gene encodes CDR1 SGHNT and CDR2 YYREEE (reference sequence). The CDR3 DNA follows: TGTGCCAGCAGCTTGGTAAGGGGTGCTCCCACTGAAGCTTTCTTT. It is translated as CASSLVRGAPTEAFF.

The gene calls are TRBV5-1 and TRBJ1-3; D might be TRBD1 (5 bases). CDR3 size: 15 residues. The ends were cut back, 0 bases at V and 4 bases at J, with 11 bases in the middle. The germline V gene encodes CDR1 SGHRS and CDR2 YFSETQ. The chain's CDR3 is CASSLDQGSGNTIYF. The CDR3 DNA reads TGCGCCAGCAGCTTGGATCAGGGTTCCGGAAACACCATATATTTT.

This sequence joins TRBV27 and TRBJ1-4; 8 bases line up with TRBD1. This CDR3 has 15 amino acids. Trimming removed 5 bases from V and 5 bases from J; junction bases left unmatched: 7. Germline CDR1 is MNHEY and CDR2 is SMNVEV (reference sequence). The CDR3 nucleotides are TGTGCCAGCAGTCCTATGGACAGGGTCAATGAAAAACTGTTTTTT. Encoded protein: CASSPMDRVNEKLFF.

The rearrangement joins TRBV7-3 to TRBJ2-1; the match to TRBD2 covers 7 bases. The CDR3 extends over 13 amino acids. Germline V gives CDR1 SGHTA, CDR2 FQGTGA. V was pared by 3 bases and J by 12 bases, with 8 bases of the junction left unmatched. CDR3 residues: CASSLGEGVAQFF. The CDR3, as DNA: TGTGCCAGCAGCTTGGGGGAGGGAGTTGCGCAGTTCTTC.

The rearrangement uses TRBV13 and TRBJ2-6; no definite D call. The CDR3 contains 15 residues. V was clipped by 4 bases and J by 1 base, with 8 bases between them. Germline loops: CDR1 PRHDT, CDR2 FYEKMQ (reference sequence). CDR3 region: CASSSRVSGANVLTF. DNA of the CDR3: TGTGCCAGCAGCTCCCGCGTTTCTGGGGCCAACGTCCTGACTTTC.

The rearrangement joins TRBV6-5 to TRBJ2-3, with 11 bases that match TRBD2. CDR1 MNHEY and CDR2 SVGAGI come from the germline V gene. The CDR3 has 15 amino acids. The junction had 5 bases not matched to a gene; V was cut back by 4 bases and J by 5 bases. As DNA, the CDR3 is TGTGCCAGCAGTTTGGGACTAGCGGCACGAGATACGCAGTATTTT. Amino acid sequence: CASSLGLAARDTQYF.